This T cell receptor (beta chain) was identified during a study of shared clonotypes between healthy human individuals. Overall study: Donors were a couple of women and three men aged 18 to 49. Notes on the study in general: Clonotypes that were shared across a few donors made up around 4.6% of naive CD4 clonotypes.

V lost 0 bases and J 4 bases, leaving 17 bases between the germline ends. Germline V CDR1 and CDR2: SGHDT, YYEEEE. CDR3 length: 17 amino acids. Naive CD8 isolation took CD45RO-negative cells positively selected for CCR7 and excluded terminally differentiated effector memory CD45RA+ cells. There were only Caucasian adults among the donors, and all lived in Nashville, Tennessee. The repertoire was sequenced with immunoSEQ multiplex PCR; TCRdb's copy has only in-frame clones and lacks some. The table shows roughly 2 million clones, with less than 95% occurring only once. Comment on this clone: The antigen remains undetermined.

Input material: naive CD8+ T cells sorted from blood. This clonotype originated in a man younger than 30 in good health. V and J are TRBV5-6 and TRBJ1-3; D unclear. CDR3 amino acids: CASSLGNRRSLGNTIYF. CDR3 coding DNA: TGTGCCAGCAGCTTGGGGAATCGGAGGAGTTTGGGAAACACCATATATTTT.